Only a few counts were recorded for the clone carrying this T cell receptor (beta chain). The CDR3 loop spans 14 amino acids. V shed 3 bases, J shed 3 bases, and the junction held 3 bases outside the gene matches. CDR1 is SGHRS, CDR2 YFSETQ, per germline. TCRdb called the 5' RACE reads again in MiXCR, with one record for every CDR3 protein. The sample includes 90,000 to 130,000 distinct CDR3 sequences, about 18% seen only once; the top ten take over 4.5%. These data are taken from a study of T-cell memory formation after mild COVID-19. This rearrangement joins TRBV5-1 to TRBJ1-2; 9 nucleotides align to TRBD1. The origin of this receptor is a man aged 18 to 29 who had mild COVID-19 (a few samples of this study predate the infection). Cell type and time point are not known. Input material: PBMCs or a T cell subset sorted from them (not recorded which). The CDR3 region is CASSSGQGDYGYTF. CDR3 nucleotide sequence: TGCGCCAGCAGCTCGGGACAGGGTGACTATGGCTACACCTTC.